The TCR beta chain under discussion was sequenced for a study of blood T cell repertoires in COVID-19. TCRdb's copy holds only in-frame clones and misses some; the assay was immunoSEQ multiplex PCR. The table has 200,000 to 250,000 clones, roughly 85% seen once; the top ten hold 2% to 3%. It was during active infection that Seattle patients were enrolled and then longitudinally followed. The CDR3 spans 14 residues. From germline, CDR1 is MNHEY and CDR2 SVGAGI. Trimming removed 7 bases from V and 0 bases from J, with 10 bases in between. This TCR derives from a woman in her 70s with COVID-19, enrolled during active disease. Sequencing was performed on peripheral blood. The chain links TRBV6-5 to TRBJ1-5; D is uncertain. The CDR3 nucleotides read TGTGCCAGCACGGATCTAGCTAGCAATCAGCCCCAGCATTTT. This gives the protein CASTDLASNQPQHF.